The present T cell receptor beta chain was sequenced within a study of cytomegalovirus exposure and HLA in healthy donors listed by TCRdb under 2017. At the level of the whole study: In an earlier analysis of about 560 of the donors, roughly 300 Gb of sequence data and some 100 million unique TCR beta sequences from about 179 million T cells were reported. Roughly 300 gigabases of sequencing data and 75 million to 85 million unique TCR sequences made up an early release that covered over 550 HLA-typed donors. The genetic ancestry cluster associated with self-reported Caucasian donors included 81% of the 398 genotyped donors. The study was designed to test whether signatures of past pathogen exposure could be identified by cataloging public T cell receptors. The T cell repertoires of roughly 660 subjects were profiled by immunosequencing and related to cytomegalovirus serostatus. Along with the approximately 700-subject first cohort, a separate validation cohort of over 90 different subjects was used. High-throughput TCR immunosequencing, statistical association of individual TCRs with disease status, and machine learning were combined to predict cytomegalovirus infection status. A later analysis re-examined previously published TCR beta repertoires from just over 650 donors and added high-resolution HLA genotyping to investigate patterns of TCR occurrence. Rather than using new phenotypic data, the later analysis identified candidate immune exposures from TCR beta sequences and from how often those sequences occurred across donors. An earlier analysis of approximately 640 of the donors applied high-throughput TCR beta sequencing to assess whether each TCR beta V gene segment acted as functional or pseudogenic. Donor age, sex, ethnicity and CMV serostatus were compiled alongside the repertoire data. In a later genetic analysis, genome-wide SNP genotypes for about three fifths of the roughly 670 donors were used, and that subset was treated as a discovery cohort. All discovery cohort repertoires had been generated on a single sequencing platform. HLA typing covered class I and class II loci at four-digit resolution. Typing coverage varied by locus: about 620-630 donors for A, B, C, DRB1 and DQB1; 500 to 550 for DQA1; about 600 for DPA1; 450 to 480 for DPB1. Four or five DR-DQ haplotypes were handled as single units for association and clustering because linkage in the cohort was strong. On average, about 240,000 unique TCR beta nucleotide sequences were sequenced per donor among some 430 genotyped donors of the cohort, with roughly 18% of those sequences being non-productive.

Regarding this clone: It lacks a known antigen. Base qualities are missing; no much larger clone stands one base away.

Library preparation employed the immunoSEQ multiplex PCR assay. For the multiplex PCR, a mixture combining 60 forward primers for TCR Vbeta segments and 13 reverse primers for TCR Jbeta segments was used. Amplification of the CDR3 region of rearranged TCR beta genes was performed with a multiplex PCR assay on genomic DNA. On the Illumina HiSeq System, the amplified TCR beta libraries were sequenced as 87-base-pair reads. Turning to the authors' computational methods: In a later analysis, roughly 80 million unique TCR beta chains were counted across the 666 repertoires, and roughly 11 million of these chains were shared by at least two donors. Raw reads were error-corrected and collapsed into unique sequences by a nearest-neighbor algorithm in which closely related sequences were merged to remove PCR and sequencing errors. CDR3 sequences were aligned to IMGT reference sequences to assign V, D and J gene segments. For a sequence to be retained, a match of at least six nucleotides to both a V gene segment and a J gene segment was required. Rearrangements were classified as productive when the CDR3 lacked stop codons and remained in frame with V and J, and all other rearrangements were classified as non-productive. Following IMGT convention, CDR3 was defined as the stretch from the second conserved V-encoded cysteine to the conserved J-encoded phenylalanine. The earlier analysis of more than 450 of the donors excluded sequences that lacked an unambiguous match to a single V gene segment. An earlier analysis of 587 of the donors classified V segments as functional when productive rearrangements were above 56.7% and as segregating when the standard deviation between donors was above 5%. A statistical classification framework was developed to diagnose cytomegalovirus status using the catalog of TCR beta chain sequences. In a later analysis, V and J genes were assigned by comparing TCR nucleotide sequences against IMGT/GENE-DB human TR gene sequences. A later analysis assigned CDR3 sequences and most-parsimonious VDJ recombination scenarios with the TCRdist pipeline. A later analysis defined each TCR beta chain by its CDR3 amino acid sequence plus V-gene family, and excluded reads lacking a unique V-gene family. In a later analysis, a few hundred highly shared, low-generation-probability nucleotide sequences were removed to address suspected cross-contamination and a sequencing artifact. In a later analysis, a clonal expansion index was calculated for each public chain from normalized within-repertoire ranks of inferred template counts. Generation probabilities in a later analysis came from a VDJ recombination model fitted to out-of-frame rearrangements, and those results were checked against IGoR. Hypergeometric tests were used in a later analysis to score TCR-TCR, TCR-HLA and TCR-CMV co-occurrence, with a repertoire-size bias correction applied to the TCR pairs. To estimate false discovery rates, a later analysis permuted the HLA or CMV assignments 20 times. In a later analysis, co-occurring TCRs were grouped using DBSCAN, and TCRdist sequence similarity was added for clustering within HLA-allele-positive subsets. Repertoires with fewer than 30,000 or more than 120,000 public chains, plus five repertoires with anomalous nucleotide sharing, were excluded from co-occurrence clustering. In its TCRdb copy, this immuneACCESS table keeps in-frame sequences only and misses some clones. Where compared with another copy, unresolved V genes explain less than half of these, and the others have no known cause. V, J and clone size derive from that table, while D and trimming were established from the DNA sequence. The sample table contains 150,000 to 200,000 clones; only one count was recorded for approximately 80% of them. The ten largest clones represent 2% to 2.5% of the sample.

The cohort comprised 710 or so healthy bone marrow donors. At the time of sampling, every cohort member was nominally healthy, though immune exposures that went unrecorded were likely present. The donor was CMV seropositive and belonged to the group of about 290 seropositive cohort members. A peripheral blood sample was collected from each donor, and TCR beta sequencing was performed on peripheral blood mononuclear cells. Genomic DNA was extracted from the blood cell samples with the Qiagen DNeasy Blood Extraction Kit. The paper's findings and limits, for the study overall: The sequencing pipeline was judged likely to have produced a cluster of highly shared sequence variants as a technical artifact. Correlated functional status among segregating V segments might be attributable to linkage disequilibrium, but an unknown experimental factor could not be ruled out. An association between a missense DCLRE1C variant and V-gene and J-gene trimming of TCR beta chains was found in a later genetic analysis and replicated in an independent cohort. While some public TCRs were present in many individuals, most TCR sequences turned up only very rarely across donors. Cytomegalovirus status was reported to be diagnosed by the classifier with high specificity and sensitivity in both the original and validation cohorts. In a later analysis, more than 15,000 TCR beta sequences were associated with specific HLA alleles at a false discovery rate of 0.05. A later analysis found that TCR association rates varied across HLA loci, with DRB1 alleles showing the most associated TCRs and HLA-C alleles the fewest. Because HLA typing was missing for some donors at each locus, association tests included only the typed subset. Broadly in line with IMGT annotations, most TCR beta V segments showed up in productive rearrangements about 87% or about 30% of the time in an earlier analysis of approximately 600 of the donors. Because counts were too low, approximately 15 rarely observed V segments, including chromosome 9 orphons, were excluded from the earlier analysis of 587 of the donors. A later analysis found that HLA-associated TCR beta chains were more clonally expanded and had lower generation probabilities than equally common non-associated chains. According to a later analysis, parvovirus B19, influenza, CMV and Epstein-Barr virus appeared linked to several top co-occurrence clusters. For the cohort, immune exposure information was limited to CMV serostatus. A later genetic analysis reported fewer N-insertions in productive TCRs among donors in an Asian-associated ancestry cluster than the approximately 670-donor mean. Sequencing depth was assumed to be roughly uniform across donors in the presence/absence analyses, though that assumption may not hold. Assigning TCR associations to individual alleles was difficult when HLA alleles, especially DR and DQ, strongly co-occurred. In the study, some 160 TCR beta chains were listed as associated with cytomegalovirus. The authors suggested that the approach could potentially be extended to other disease states and immunological phenotypes. In this cohort, only TCR beta chains were sequenced, and detectable features were limited by the absence of alpha or paired-chain data. According to a later analysis, most CMV-associated TCR beta chains appeared to be HLA-restricted, and the HLA associations seemed to be driven largely by CMV exposure. In vitro tests confirmed that a few of the cytomegalovirus-associated TCR beta chains recognize cytomegalovirus antigens. A further reported finding was that TCR beta sequences accurately predicted the HLA-A and HLA-B alleles for most subjects in the first cohort.

The source of this sequence is a man in his fifties or sixties in good health and CMV-seropositive. The sequenced sample was PBMCs.

The sequence in DNA is TGCAGCGTTGGGGGCGGCACAGGGGGCGCTTGGTCACTCGAGCAGTACTTC. It is translated as CSVGGGTGGAWSLEQYF. The chain employs TRBV29-1 and TRBJ2-7; 9 middle bases align to TRBD1. Compared with germline, V lacks 4 bases and J lacks 6 bases; bases without a gene match: 19. Including the terminal cysteine and phenylalanine, the CDR3 comprises 17 residues. The retained sequence is limited to the CDR3, 51 bases, with the frame set at the first base. The germline V gene encodes CDR1 SQVTM and CDR2 ANQGSEA.